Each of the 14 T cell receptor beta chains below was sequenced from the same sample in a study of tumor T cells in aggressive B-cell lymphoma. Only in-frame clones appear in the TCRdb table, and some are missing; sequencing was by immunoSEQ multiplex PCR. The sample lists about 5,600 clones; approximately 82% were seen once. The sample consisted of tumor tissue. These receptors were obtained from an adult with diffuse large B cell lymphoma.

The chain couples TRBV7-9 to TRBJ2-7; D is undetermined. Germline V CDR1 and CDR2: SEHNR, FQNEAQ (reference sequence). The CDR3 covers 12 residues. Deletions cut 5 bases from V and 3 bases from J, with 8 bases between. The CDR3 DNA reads TGTGCCAGCAGCCGCGAGGTCTACGAGCAGTACTTC. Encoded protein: CASSREVYEQYF.

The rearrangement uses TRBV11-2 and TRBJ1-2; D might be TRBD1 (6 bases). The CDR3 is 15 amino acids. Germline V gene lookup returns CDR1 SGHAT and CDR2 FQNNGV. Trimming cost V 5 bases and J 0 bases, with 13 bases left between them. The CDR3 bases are TGTGCCAGCAGCACGCCGACAGGCCCTAACTATGGCTACACCTTC. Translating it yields CASSTPTGPNYGYTF.

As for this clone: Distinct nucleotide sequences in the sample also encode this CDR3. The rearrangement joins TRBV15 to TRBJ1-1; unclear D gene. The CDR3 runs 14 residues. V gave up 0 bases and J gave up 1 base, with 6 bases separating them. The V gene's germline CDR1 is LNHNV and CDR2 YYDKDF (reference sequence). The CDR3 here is CATSRDRGNTEAFF. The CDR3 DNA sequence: TGTGCCACCAGCAGAGACCGGGGGAACACTGAAGCTTTCTTT.

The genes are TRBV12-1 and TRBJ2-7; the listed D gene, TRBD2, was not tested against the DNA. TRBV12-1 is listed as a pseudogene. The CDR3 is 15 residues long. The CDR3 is CASSFLPPIAYEQYF. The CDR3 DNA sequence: TGTGCCAGCAGCTTTTTGCCCCCTATCGCCTACGAGCAGTACTTC.

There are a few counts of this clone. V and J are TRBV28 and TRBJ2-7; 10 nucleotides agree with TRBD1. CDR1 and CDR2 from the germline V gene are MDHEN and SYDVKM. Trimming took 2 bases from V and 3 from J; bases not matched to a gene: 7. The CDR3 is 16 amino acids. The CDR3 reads CASSLVGQGKNYEQYF. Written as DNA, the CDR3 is TGTGCCAGCAGTTTAGTGGGACAGGGGAAAAACTACGAGCAGTACTTC.

CDR3 loop: CATSRDQGLGYEQYF. In DNA, the CDR3 is TGTGCCACCAGCAGAGACCAGGGACTCGGATACGAGCAGTACTTC. The chain carries TRBV15 and TRBJ2-7, with D possibly being TRBD2 (6 bases). Trimming took 0 bases from V and 4 from J, leaving 13 bases between them. Germline loops: CDR1 LNHNV, CDR2 YYDKDF (reference sequence). The CDR3 is made up of 15 amino acids.

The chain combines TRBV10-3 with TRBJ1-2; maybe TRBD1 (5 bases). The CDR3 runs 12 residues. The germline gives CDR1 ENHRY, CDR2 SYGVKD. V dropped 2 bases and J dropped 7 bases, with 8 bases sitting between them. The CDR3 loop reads CAISERDSGYTF. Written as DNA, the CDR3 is TGTGCCATCAGTGAGCGAGACAGTGGCTACACCTTC.

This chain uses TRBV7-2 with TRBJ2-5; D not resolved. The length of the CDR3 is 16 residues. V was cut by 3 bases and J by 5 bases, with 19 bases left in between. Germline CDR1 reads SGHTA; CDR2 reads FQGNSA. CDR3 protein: CASSLRKTRQRETQYF. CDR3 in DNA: TGTGCCAGCAGCTTGCGTAAGACCCGGCAGAGGGAGACCCAGTACTTC.

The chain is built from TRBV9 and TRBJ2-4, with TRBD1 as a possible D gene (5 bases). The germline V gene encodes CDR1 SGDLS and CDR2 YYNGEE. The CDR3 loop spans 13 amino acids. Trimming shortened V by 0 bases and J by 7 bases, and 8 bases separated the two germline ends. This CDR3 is CASSVDAGNIQYF. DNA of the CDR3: TGTGCCAGCAGCGTAGATGCAGGGAACATTCAGTACTTC.

Here the CDR3 DNA reads TGCGCCAGCAGCCAAGCCGGGACTAGGGCCTACGAGCAGTACTTC. Translating gives CASSQAGTRAYEQYF. This chain links TRBV4-1 with TRBJ2-7; 8 bases fit TRBD2. From germline, CDR1 is MGHRA and CDR2 YSYEKL. The length of the CDR3 is 15 residues. V was pared by 1 base and J by 2 bases, with 4 bases of the junction left unmatched.

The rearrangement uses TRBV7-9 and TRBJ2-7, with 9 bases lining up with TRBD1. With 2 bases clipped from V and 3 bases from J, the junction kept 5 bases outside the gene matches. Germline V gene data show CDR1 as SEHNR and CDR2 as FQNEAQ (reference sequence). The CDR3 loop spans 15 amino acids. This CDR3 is CASSLWDREIYEQYF. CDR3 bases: TGTGCCAGCAGCTTATGGGACAGGGAGATCTACGAGCAGTACTTC.

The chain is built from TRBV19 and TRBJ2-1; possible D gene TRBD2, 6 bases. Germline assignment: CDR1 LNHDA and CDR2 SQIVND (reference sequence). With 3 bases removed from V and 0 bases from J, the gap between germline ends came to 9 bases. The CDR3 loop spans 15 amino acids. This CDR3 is CASSIFGSSYNEQFF. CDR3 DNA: TGTGCCAGTAGTATTTTCGGGAGCTCCTACAATGAGCAGTTCTTC. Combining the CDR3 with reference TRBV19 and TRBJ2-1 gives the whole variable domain DGGITQSPKYLFRKEGQNVTLSCEQNLNHDAMYWYRQDPGQGLRLIYYSQIVNDFQKGDIAEGYSVSREKKESFPLTVTSAQKNPTAFYLCASSIFGSSYNEQFFGPGTRLTVL.

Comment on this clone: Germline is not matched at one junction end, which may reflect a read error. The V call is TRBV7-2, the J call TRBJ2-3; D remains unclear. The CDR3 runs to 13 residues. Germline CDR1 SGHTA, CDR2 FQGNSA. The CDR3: CASSLDLTDTQYF. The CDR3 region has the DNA TGTGCCAGCAGCTTAGACCTCACAGATACACAGTATTTT.

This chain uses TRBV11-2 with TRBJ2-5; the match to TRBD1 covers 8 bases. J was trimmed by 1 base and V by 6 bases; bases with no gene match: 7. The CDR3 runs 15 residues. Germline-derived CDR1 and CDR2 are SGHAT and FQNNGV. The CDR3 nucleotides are TGTGCCAGCAGTCCCGGACAGGGTCCCCAAGAGACCCAGTACTTC. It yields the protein CASSPGQGPQETQYF.